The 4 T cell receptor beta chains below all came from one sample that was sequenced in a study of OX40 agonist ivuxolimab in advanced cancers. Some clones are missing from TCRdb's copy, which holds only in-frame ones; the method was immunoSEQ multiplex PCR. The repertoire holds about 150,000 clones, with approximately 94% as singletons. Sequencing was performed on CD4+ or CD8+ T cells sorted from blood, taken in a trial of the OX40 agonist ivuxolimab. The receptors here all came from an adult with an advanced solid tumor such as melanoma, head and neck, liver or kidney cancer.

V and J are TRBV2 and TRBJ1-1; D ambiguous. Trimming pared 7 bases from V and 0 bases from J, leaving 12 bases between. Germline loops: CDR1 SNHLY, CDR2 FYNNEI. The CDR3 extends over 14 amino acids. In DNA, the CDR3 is TGTGCCAGCAACGGTGGGCGCATGAACACTGAAGCTTTCTTT. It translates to CASNGGRMNTEAFF.

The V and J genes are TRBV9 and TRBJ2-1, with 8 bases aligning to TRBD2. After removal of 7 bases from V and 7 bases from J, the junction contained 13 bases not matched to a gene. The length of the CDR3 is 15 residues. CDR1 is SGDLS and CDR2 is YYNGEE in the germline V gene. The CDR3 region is CASSLGGGQFNEQFF. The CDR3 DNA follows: TGTGCCAGCTCCCTCGGGGGGGGGCAGTTTAATGAGCAGTTCTTC.

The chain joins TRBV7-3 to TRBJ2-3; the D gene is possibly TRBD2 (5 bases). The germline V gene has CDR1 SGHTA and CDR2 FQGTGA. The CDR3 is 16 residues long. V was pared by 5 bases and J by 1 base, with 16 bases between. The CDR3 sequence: CASSPRQRLGTDTQYF. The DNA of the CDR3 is TGTGCCAGCAGCCCCCGGCAGCGGTTGGGCACAGATACGCAGTATTTT.

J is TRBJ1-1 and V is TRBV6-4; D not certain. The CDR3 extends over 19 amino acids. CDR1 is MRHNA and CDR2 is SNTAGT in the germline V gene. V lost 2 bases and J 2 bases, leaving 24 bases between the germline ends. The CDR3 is CASSDHIPVEGAANTEAFF. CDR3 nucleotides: TGTGCCAGCAGTGACCATATCCCTGTAGAAGGTGCAGCCAACACTGAAGCTTTCTTT.